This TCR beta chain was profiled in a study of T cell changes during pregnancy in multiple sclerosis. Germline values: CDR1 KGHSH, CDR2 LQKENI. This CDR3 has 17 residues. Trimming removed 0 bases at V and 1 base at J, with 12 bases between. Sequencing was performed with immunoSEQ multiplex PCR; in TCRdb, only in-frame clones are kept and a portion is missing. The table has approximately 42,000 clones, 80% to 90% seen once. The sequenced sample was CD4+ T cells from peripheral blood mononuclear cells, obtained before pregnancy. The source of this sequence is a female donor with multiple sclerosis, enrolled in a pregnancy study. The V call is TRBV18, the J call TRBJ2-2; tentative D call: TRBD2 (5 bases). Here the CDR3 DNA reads TGTGCCAGCTCACCACCGCCACCGGGGAGGAACACCGGGGAGCTGTTTTTT. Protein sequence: CASSPPPPGRNTGELFF. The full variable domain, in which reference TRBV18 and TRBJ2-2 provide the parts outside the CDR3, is NAGVMQNPRHLVRRRGQEARLRCSPMKGHSHVYWYRQLPEEGLKFMVYLQKENIIDESGMPKERFSAEFPKEGPSILRIQQVVRGDSAAYFCASSPPPPGRNTGELFFGEGSRLTVL.